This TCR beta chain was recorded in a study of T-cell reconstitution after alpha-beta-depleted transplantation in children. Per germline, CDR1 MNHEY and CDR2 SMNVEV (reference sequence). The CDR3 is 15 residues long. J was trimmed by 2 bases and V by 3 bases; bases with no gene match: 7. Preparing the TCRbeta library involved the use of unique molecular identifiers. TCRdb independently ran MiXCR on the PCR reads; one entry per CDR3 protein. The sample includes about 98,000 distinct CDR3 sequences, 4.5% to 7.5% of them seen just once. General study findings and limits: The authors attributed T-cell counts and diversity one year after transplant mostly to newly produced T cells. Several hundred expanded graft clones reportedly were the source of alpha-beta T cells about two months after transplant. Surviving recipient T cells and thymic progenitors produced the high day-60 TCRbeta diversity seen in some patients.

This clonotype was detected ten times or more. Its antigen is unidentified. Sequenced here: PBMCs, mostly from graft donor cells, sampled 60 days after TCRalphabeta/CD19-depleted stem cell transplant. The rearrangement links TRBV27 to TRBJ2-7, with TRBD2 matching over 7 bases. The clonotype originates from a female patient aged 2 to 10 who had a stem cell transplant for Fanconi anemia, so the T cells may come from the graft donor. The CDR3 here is CASSFMGGGAYEQYF. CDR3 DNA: TGTGCCAGCAGTTTTATGGGGGGGGGAGCCTACGAGCAGTACTTC.